These 29 T cell receptor beta chains were sequenced from one sample in a study of CD8 T cells in Susac syndrome. RNA was extracted with the RNeasy kit, and a quantity of about 0.45 to 1 ug was reverse transcribed using random hexamers. MiXCR, run by TCRdb on the immunoSEQ multiplex PCR reads, gives a single entry per CDR3 protein. This repertoire shows more than 100,000 distinct CDR3 sequences, 80% found once; its top ten account for approximately 0.51%. Sequencing was performed on CD8+ T cells from PBMCs. Every receptor here comes from a human donor with multiple sclerosis.

The chain has TRBV5-1 and TRBJ1-3; D remains unclear. The CDR3 consists of 16 residues. The ends were cut back, 6 bases at V and 0 bases at J, with 16 bases in the middle. Looked up from germline, CDR1 is SGHRS and CDR2 is YFSETQ. DNA of the CDR3: TGCGCCAGCAACCTCAGGCCAGGTTTCTCTGGAAACACCATATATTTT. Encoded protein: CASNLRPGFSGNTIYF.

The chain joins TRBV20-1 to TRBJ1-2; the D gene is possibly TRBD1 (5 bases). Between the trimmed V and J ends, which lost 3 bases and 6 bases, there was a span of 20 bases. The germline CDR1 and CDR2 sequences are DFQATT and SNEGSKA (reference sequence). CDR3 length: 15 amino acids. The CDR3 nucleotides read TGCAGTGCTAGGTCCGGGACGGGGTCGCAGCATGGCTACACCTTC. Encoded protein: CSARSGTGSQHGYTF.

The gene calls are TRBV6-2 or TRBV6-3 and TRBJ2-1; 9 positions agree with TRBD2. The J call is uncertain, as TRBJ2-7 better fits the DNA end. The CDR3 extends over 17 amino acids. Germline CDR1 reads MNHEY; CDR2 reads SVGEGT. CDR3 nucleotides: TGTGCCAGCAGACACCCACCTTCTGCGGGAGGGTTCCACGAGCAGTACGTC. This gives the protein CASRHPPSAGGFHEQYV.

In its sample, this clonotype was seen once. The chain couples TRBV12-3 or TRBV12-4 to TRBJ2-1; TRBD2 matches at 11 bases. V shed 7 bases, J shed 8 bases, and the junction held 10 bases outside the gene matches. This CDR3 is built from 15 residues. The CDR3 bases are TGTGCCAGCAACCCTACTAGCGGGAGTACCTATGAGCAGTTCTTC. It yields the protein CASNPTSGSTYEQFF.

The rearrangement joins TRBV23-1 to TRBJ1-1; D unclear. TRBV23-1 is given ORF status, its function remaining uncertain. The V and J ends lost 0 bases and 0 bases respectively, with 17 bases between them. The CDR3 covers 18 residues. CDR3 in DNA: TGCGCCAGCAGTCAATCCCGTAGGCAGCTAATGATGAACACTGAAGCTTTCTTT. It codes for CASSQSRRQLMMNTEAFF.

The J gene is TRBJ2-5, the V gene TRBV6-1, with 9 bases aligning to TRBD2. The CDR3 has 15 residues. CDR1 is MNHNS, CDR2 SASEGT, per germline. The J segment lost 5 bases and the V segment lost 5 bases, leaving 9 bases of the junction unmatched. The CDR3 loop reads CASSLGGGGLETQYF. In DNA form, the CDR3 reads TGTGCCAGCAGTCTCGGCGGGGGGGGCCTTGAGACCCAGTACTTC.

The J gene is TRBJ2-7, the V gene TRBV5-6, with 10 bases fitting TRBD2. This CDR3 comprises 16 residues. The germline CDR1 and CDR2 sequences are SGHDT and YYEEEE. The ends lost 1 base at V and 7 bases at J; junction bases unmatched: 11. Here the CDR3 DNA reads TGTGCCAGCAGCTTGATAATGTCCCTAGCGGGGGCGGAGCAGTACTTC. Translated: CASSLIMSLAGAEQYF.

This chain links TRBV12-3 or TRBV12-4 with TRBJ2-1, with D uncertain. Trimming took 5 bases from V and 8 from J, leaving 10 bases between them. The CDR3 is 12 residues long. CDR3 in DNA: TGTGCCAGCAGTATCCTATTCGATGAGCAGTTCTTC. Translated: CASSILFDEQFF.

This clonotype occurred once. The genes are TRBV19 and TRBJ2-1; TRBD1 might be the D (6 bases). V lost 7 bases and J 0 bases, leaving 7 bases between the germline ends. The CDR3 covers 13 residues. CDR1 and CDR2 (germline): LNHDA, SQIVND (reference sequence). The CDR3 region is CASTGDSYNEQFF. The CDR3 nucleotides read TGTGCCAGTACAGGGGACTCCTACAATGAGCAGTTCTTC.

J is TRBJ2-1 and V is TRBV27; perhaps TRBD2 as D (5 bases). Germline-derived CDR1 and CDR2 are MNHEY and SMNVEV (reference sequence). V was pared by 4 bases and J by 8 bases, with 15 bases between. The CDR3 totals 14 residues. For the CDR3, the DNA is TGTGCCAGCAGTTGGGCGGGCGGGTCGCATGAGCAGTTCTTC. This encodes CASSWAGGSHEQFF.

The chain is built from TRBV5-1 and TRBJ2-5; D is undetermined. Germline CDR1 SGHRS, CDR2 YFSETQ. Trimming removed 0 bases from V and 3 bases from J, with 6 bases in between. This CDR3 is built from 13 residues. The CDR3 nucleotides read TGCGCCAGCAGCTTGGTAGTTGAAGAGACCCAGTACTTC. This sequence encodes CASSLVVEETQYF.

The chain couples TRBV23-1 to TRBJ1-1; the D gene is possibly TRBD1 (5 bases). TRBV23-1 is flagged as an ORF with uncertain function. V was cut by 9 bases and J by 4 bases, with 9 bases left in between. This CDR3 spans 11 amino acids. CDR3 protein: CARRGGTEAFF. CDR3 DNA: TGCGCCAGGCGGGGCGGCACTGAAGCTTTCTTT.

This rearrangement joins TRBV15 to TRBJ1-1, with a tentative D call TRBD1 (6 bases). The V end lost 2 bases, the J end lost 3 bases, and 13 bases lay between the germline ends. This CDR3 contains 15 residues. Germline lookup yields CDR1 LNHNV and CDR2 YYDKDF (reference sequence). Here the CDR3 DNA reads TGTGCCACCAGCAGACCCCCAGAGGGGGACACTGAAGCTTTCTTT. Translation gives CATSRPPEGDTEAFF.

V gene TRBV6-1 combines with J gene TRBJ2-2, with D possibly matching TRBD2 (7 bases). The CDR3 is 19 residues long. The germline gives CDR1 MNHNS, CDR2 SASEGT. Trimming took 7 bases from V and 0 from J, leaving 24 bases between them. CDR3 in DNA: TGTGCCAGCACCCTAGGGGGGGCTGGGGGACGTGCGAACACCGGGGAGCTGTTTTTT. This codes for CASTLGGAGGRANTGELFF.

The rearrangement uses TRBV29-1 and TRBJ1-1, with D unclear. The V gene's germline CDR1 is SQVTM and CDR2 ANQGSEA. The CDR3 is 14 residues long. V lost 7 bases to trimming and J lost 0 bases, with 15 bases between them. The CDR3 DNA reads TGCAGCGCACCGAAAACAGCACTGAACACTGAAGCTTTCTTT. It is translated as CSAPKTALNTEAFF.

The V and J genes are TRBV20-1 and TRBJ2-7; 8 nucleotides align to TRBD2. Germline V lookup: CDR1 DFQATT, CDR2 SNEGSKA (reference sequence). Unmatched junction bases numbered 6, after V lost 1 base and J lost 1 base. The CDR3 has 15 amino acids. The CDR3 DNA reads TGCAGTGCTAGAGCGGGGGGGTATAAATCCTACGAGCAGTACTTC. Translated, it gives CSARAGGYKSYEQYF.

The V and J genes are TRBV14 and TRBJ2-1; D uncertain. Germline assignment: CDR1 SGHDN and CDR2 FVKESK. With 0 bases removed from V and 6 bases from J, the gap between germline ends came to 15 bases. The CDR3 loop spans 16 amino acids. The CDR3, as DNA: TGTGCCAGCAGCCAAGATAGGCTTGAAATAACCAATGAGCAGTTCTTC. It encodes CASSQDRLEITNEQFF.

The V gene is TRBV20-1, the J gene TRBJ2-7; no clear D gene. V gave up 6 bases and J gave up 2 bases, with 17 bases separating them. Germline assignment: CDR1 DFQATT and CDR2 SNEGSKA (reference sequence). This CDR3 has 14 amino acids. The CDR3 sequence: CSARPVGRTYEQYF. As DNA, the CDR3 is TGCAGTGCGCGGCCGGTCGGCAGGACCTACGAGCAGTACTTC.

A few counts support this clonotype. CDR3 amino acids: CASSPWTVQNTEAFF. DNA for the CDR3: TGTGCCAGCAGCCCCTGGACAGTTCAAAACACTGAAGCTTTCTTT. This chain joins TRBV11-2 and TRBJ1-1; TRBD1 might be the D (6 bases). The CDR3 is 15 residues long. V gave up 5 bases and J gave up 2 bases, with 15 bases separating them. CDR1 is SGHAT and CDR2 is FQNNGV in the germline V gene.

V and J are TRBV11-1 and TRBJ2-1; D gene unclear. V lost 5 bases, J lost 0 bases, and 14 bases lay in between. Germline loops: CDR1 SGHAT, CDR2 FQDESV (reference sequence). This CDR3 contains 16 residues. CDR3 bases: TGTGCCAGCAGCCCAACTCCTCGTAGCTCCTACAATGAGCAGTTCTTC. Its protein is CASSPTPRSSYNEQFF.

This chain uses TRBV28 with TRBJ2-1; D is perhaps TRBD2 (5 bases). In germline, CDR1 is MDHEN, CDR2 SYDVKM. CDR3 length: 14 amino acids. With 9 bases removed from V and 6 bases from J, the gap between germline ends came to 18 bases. CDR3 sequence (DNA): TGTGCCAGTCGCCTAGCTGTGCTAGGCAATGAGCAGTTCTTC. Amino acids: CASRLAVLGNEQFF. The full variable domain, completed using reference TRBV28 and TRBJ2-1, is DVKVTQSSRYLVKRTGEKVFLECVQDMDHENMFWYRQDPGLGLRLIYFSYDVKMKEKGDIPEGYSVSREKKERFSLILESASTNQTSMYLCASRLAVLGNEQFFGPGTRLTVL.

CDR3 in DNA: TGTGCCAGCATCCACAGGGGAGAAGACTATGGCTACACCTTC. Translation: CASIHRGEDYGYTF. The rearrangement links TRBV12-3 or TRBV12-4 to TRBJ1-2; 7 nucleotides line up with TRBD1. V lost 7 bases to trimming and J lost 3 bases; unmatched junction nucleotides: 8. This CDR3 has 14 amino acids.

V is TRBV6-2 or TRBV6-3 and J is TRBJ2-7; D remains ambiguous. V gave up 2 bases and J gave up 0 bases, with 11 bases separating them. Germline V gives CDR1 MNHEY, CDR2 SVGEGT. CDR3 length: 15 residues. The chain's CDR3 is CASSYEDDSSYEQYV. The CDR3 coding sequence is TGTGCCAGCAGTTACGAAGACGATAGCTCCTACGAGCAGTACGTC.

This clonotype was seen a few times. V and J are TRBV19 and TRBJ1-6; D unclear. Per germline, CDR1 LNHDA and CDR2 SQIVND (reference sequence). CDR3 length: 15 amino acids. The V gene lost 3 bases and the J gene lost 8 bases, with 14 bases spanning the gap. The CDR3 nucleotides read TGTGCCAGTAGTATCCGAGGGTGGAGGGATTCACCCCTCCACTTT. Its protein product is CASSIRGWRDSPLHF.

The chain is built from TRBV5-6 and TRBJ2-5; TRBD1 might be the D (6 bases). The CDR3 runs to 14 residues. Germline CDR1 and CDR2: SGHDT and YYEEEE. Trimming cost V 4 bases and J 4 bases, with 14 bases left between them. The CDR3 loop is CASSLSTGRETQYF. The CDR3 DNA sequence: TGTGCCAGCAGCCTGTCTACAGGGAGAGAGACCCAGTACTTC.

V gene TRBV28 combines with J gene TRBJ2-1; 7 bases map to TRBD1. Unmatched junction bases numbered 6, after V lost 5 bases and J lost 2 bases. Germline CDR1 MDHEN, CDR2 SYDVKM. This CDR3 has 15 residues. CDR3 bases: TGTGCCAGCAGTCCTTTAACAGGGGCCTACAATGAGCAGTTCTTC. Protein: CASSPLTGAYNEQFF.

The chain combines TRBV7-9 with TRBJ2-3; D uncertain. The CDR3 length is 12 residues. V gave up 3 bases and J gave up 7 bases, with 8 bases separating them. Germline lookup yields CDR1 SEHNR and CDR2 FQNEAQ (reference sequence). CDR3 sequence: CASSFLGNTQYF. The CDR3 nucleotides read TGTGCCAGCAGCTTCCTGGGCAATACGCAGTATTTT.

The chain is built from TRBV20-1 and TRBJ1-1; a possible D gene is TRBD1 (6 bases). Germline V gene lookup returns CDR1 DFQATT and CDR2 SNEGSKA (reference sequence). This CDR3 comprises 15 residues. Trimming cost V 0 bases and J 0 bases, with 11 bases left between them. CDR3 nucleotides: TGCAGTGCTAGAGATAACAGGGTTTTGAACACTGAAGCTTTCTTT. Encoded protein: CSARDNRVLNTEAFF.

This chain uses TRBV11-2 with TRBJ2-7; D unresolved. Trimming removed 4 bases at V and 4 bases at J, with 8 bases between. CDR1 and CDR2 from the germline V gene are SGHAT and FQNNGV. There are 12 residues in the CDR3. CDR3 sequence reads: CASSSISYEQYV. CDR3 bases: TGTGCCAGCAGCTCTATAAGTTACGAGCAGTACGTC.